The sequence of this T cell receptor (beta chain) was determined in a study of shared clonotypes between healthy human individuals. General study findings and limits: The study generally estimated greater richness for naive than memory subsets.

On this clone itself: Its antigen is not known.

Sequencing was performed with immunoSEQ multiplex PCR; in TCRdb, only in-frame clones are kept and a portion is missing. The sample yields some 980,000 clones, 76% seen once. Unmatched junction bases numbered 8, after V lost 6 bases and J lost 5 bases. This CDR3 has 15 amino acids. Germline loops: CDR1 SNHLY, CDR2 FYNNEI. The sample comprised memory CD4+ T cells sorted from blood. Subset noted: CD45RA-negative fraction. This chain connects TRBV2 to TRBJ2-5; 11 nucleotides line up with TRBD2. The receptor comes from a man between 18 and 35 years old in good health. DNA of the CDR3: TGTGCCAGCAGGGAAACTAGCGGGAGTTGGGAGACCCAGTACTTC. It translates to CASRETSGSWETQYF.